This T cell receptor beta chain was retrieved from a study of blood T cell repertoires in COVID-19. Per the original data handling: Nucleated cell number was recorded as an estimate derived from reference gene primer amplification. The method was immunoSEQ multiplex PCR; TCRdb's version includes in-frame clones alone and lacks a portion of them. Clonal size and the V and J genes are those of that table, whereas D and trimming came from the DNA. The data hold 250,000 to 300,000 clones, with around 90% observed a single time. V dropped 4 bases and J dropped 5; count of bases not matched to a gene: 14. The CDR3 has 18 residues. Germline V lookup: CDR1 SGHRS, CDR2 YFSETQ.

The source is a woman aged 40-49 years who had recovered from COVID-19. The source material was peripheral blood. The chain joins TRBV5-1 to TRBJ1-6; 8 nucleotides match TRBD1. This CDR3 is CASSRPPGTGFDNSPLHF. The CDR3 DNA reads TGCGCCAGCAGCCGTCCTCCCGGGACAGGATTCGATAATTCACCCCTCCACTTT.